The rows below give T cell receptor beta chains drawn from one sample of a study of tumor-infiltrating lymphocytes in primary liver carcinoma. TCRdb re-called the multiplex PCR reads with MiXCR, one entry per CDR3 protein. The sample carries about 130,000 distinct CDR3 sequences, 55% to 75% recorded once. Sequencing used liver tumor tissue from sampling region 3. These receptors were obtained from a woman aged 55-70 years with primary liver carcinoma and hepatitis B virus infection. Both conserved end residues are part of each CDR3. The D gene is left open where the match is weak. Where a row states a size, it is once, few, many or the class of an expanded clone; other rows omit it.

j_gene	len	v_gene	abundance	d_gene	CDR3aa	CDR3nt
TRBJ1-2	14	TRBV4-1	many	NA	CASSQDSTDYGYTF	TGCGCCAGCAGCCAAGATAGTACAGACTATGGCTACACCTTC
TRBJ2-3	15	TRBV28	few	TRBD2	CASTPGGAFTDTQYF	TGTGCCAGCACCCCGGGAGGGGCTTTCACAGATACGCAGTATTTT
TRBJ2-7	15	TRBV6-2/TRBV6-3	NA	TRBD2	CDGGTPRRGIYEQYF	TGTGACGGCGGTACCCCACGGCGGGGGATCTACGAGCAGTACTTC
TRBJ2-1	17	TRBV11-2	NA	TRBD2	CVSSPRGGASALNEQFF	TGTGTCAGCAGCCCCCGGGGGGGGGCATCTGCTCTCAATGAGCAATTCTTC
TRBJ1-5	16	TRBV28	NA	NA	CASSVRGTGGIQPQHF	TGTGCCAGCAGTGTGAGGGGTACGGGGGGCATTCAGCCCCAGCATTTT
TRBJ2-7	12	TRBV6-2/TRBV6-3	NA	NA	CASSYDSYEQYF	TGTGCCAGTAGTTACGATAGCTACGAGCAGTACTTC
TRBJ1-6	14	TRBV7-9	many	NA	CASSLRTDGSPLHF	TGTGCCAGCAGCCTGAGGACAGATGGGTCACCCCTCCACTTT
TRBJ2-1	18	TRBV5-5	NA	NA	CTRSPRDPLILNYNEQFF	TGTACCAGGAGCCCACGGGACCCGCTTATCTTAAACTACAATGAGCAGTTCTTC
TRBJ2-2	15	TRBV7-3	NA	NA	CASSLGGLNIGELFF	TGTGCCAGCAGCTTAGGCGGACTGAACATCGGGGAGCTGTTTTTT
TRBJ2-5	14	TRBV6-6	NA	NA	CASSYDGGKETQYF	TGTGCCAGCAGTTACGACGGCGGGAAAGAGACCCAGTACTTC
TRBJ1-1	15	TRBV11-1	NA	NA	CASSFLGAANTEVFF	TGTGCCAGCAGCTTCCTTGGGGCAGCGAACACTGAAGTTTTCTTT
TRBJ2-7	15	TRBV29-1	NA	TRBD1	CSVAARGPGPYEQNF	TGCAGCGTTGCCGCCAGGGGGCCTGGCCCCTACGAGCAGAACTTC
TRBJ2-3	15	TRBV11-3	NA	NA	CASSLELASTDMQYF	TGTGCCAGCAGCCTGGAACTAGCCAGCACAGATATGCAGTATTTT
TRBJ1-4	14	TRBV29-1	NA	TRBD1	CSVRTGGTNEKLFF	TGTAGCGTACGAACAGGGGGCACCAATGAAAAACTGTTTTTT
TRBJ2-5	12	TRBV12-3/TRBV12-4	many	NA	CASRRYQETQYF	TGTGCCAGCAGGCGGTACCAAGAGACCCAGTACTTC
TRBJ2-2	13	TRBV11-2	NA	NA	CASSLDRTGEMFF	TGTGCCAGCAGTTTAGATAGGACTGGGGAGATGTTTTTC
TRBJ2-4	15	TRBV6-5	NA	NA	CASSYTAGSKSIQYF	TGTGCCAGCAGTTACACGGCGGGAAGCAAAAGCATTCAGTACTTC
TRBJ1-4	14	TRBV2	NA	NA	CASSATGFDEKLFF	TGTGCCAGCAGTGCGACCGGGTTTGATGAAAAACTGTTTTTC